A selection of T cell receptor beta chains follows, all from one sample in a study of control samples from healthy donors and cancer patients. Produced via immunoSEQ multiplex PCR; TCRdb's table is partial and in-frame only. The sample yields 140,000 to 150,000 clones, under 90% seen once. The specimen was blood. These receptors all come from a man under 40 in good health. The CDR3 runs from the conserved cysteine through the conserved F or W. A D gene is named only where the DNA matches it firmly.

D gene: .
CDR3 length: 14
J gene: TRBJ2-1
V gene: TRBV4-2
CDR3 DNA: TGTGCCAGCAGCCAGCCTACCGTAAGCAATGAGCAGTTCTTC
CDR3 protein: CASSQPTVSNEQFF

D gene: TRBD1
CDR3 length: 14
J gene: TRBJ1-2
V gene: TRBV11-1
CDR3 DNA: TGTGCCAGCAGCTTTCCCGGACAGGTACCTGGCTACACTTTC
CDR3 protein: CASSFPGQVPGYTF

D gene: .
CDR3 length: 17
J gene: TRBJ1-6
V gene: TRBV4-2
CDR3 DNA: TGTGCCAGCAGCCAAGATCCCCGACAGGCATATAATTCACCCCTCCACTTT
CDR3 protein: CASSQDPRQAYNSPLHF

D gene: .
CDR3 length: 16
J gene: TRBJ1-5
V gene: TRBV5-1
CDR3 DNA: TGCGCCAGCAGCTTGGGGGGTGGTGGGAGCAATCAGCCCCAGCATTTT
CDR3 protein: CASSLGGGGSNQPQHF

D gene: .
CDR3 length: 10
J gene: TRBJ2-5
V gene: TRBV2
CDR3 DNA: TGTGCCAGCAGTGAGTGGACCCAGTACTTC
CDR3 protein: CASSEWTQYF

D gene: .
CDR3 length: 17
J gene: TRBJ1-1
V gene: TRBV6-1
CDR3 DNA: TGTGCCAGCAGTGGCGGACCGCGGGACTCTCTGAACACTGAAGCTTTCTTT
CDR3 protein: CASSGGPRDSLNTEAFF

D gene: .
CDR3 length: 13
J gene: TRBJ2-7
V gene: TRBV19
CDR3 DNA: TGTGCCAGTAACAGTTGGGCGCCCTACGAGCAGTACTTC
CDR3 protein: CASNSWAPYEQYF

D gene: .
CDR3 length: 13
J gene: TRBJ2-3
V gene: TRBV19
CDR3 DNA: TGTGCCAGTAGTCCAGGGGAGGGGGATACGCAGTATTTT
CDR3 protein: CASSPGEGDTQYF

D gene: .
CDR3 length: 14
J gene: TRBJ2-7
V gene: TRBV9
CDR3 DNA: TGTGCCAGCAGCGTAGGTCAGGGAGTCTACGAGCAGTACTTC
CDR3 protein: CASSVGQGVYEQYF

D gene: .
CDR3 length: 14
J gene: TRBJ1-1
V gene: TRBV6-2/TRBV6-3
CDR3 DNA: TGTGCCAGCAGTTATTCGGGCAGTACTACTGAAGCTTTCTTT
CDR3 protein: CASSYSGSTTEAFF

D gene: .
CDR3 length: 12
J gene: TRBJ2-3
V gene: TRBV24-1
CDR3 DNA: TGTGCCACCAGTATGGAGGGAGATACGCAGTATTTT
CDR3 protein: CATSMEGDTQYF

D gene: TRBD2
CDR3 length: 14
J gene: TRBJ2-3
V gene: TRBV11-3
CDR3 DNA: TGTGCCAGCAAGTCTAGCGGGGCGACAGATACGCAGTATTTT
CDR3 protein: CASKSSGATDTQYF

D gene: TRBD2
CDR3 length: 17
J gene: TRBJ2-3
V gene: TRBV24-1
CDR3 DNA: TGTGCCACCAGTGAAACCGGGACTAGCAGAACCCCAGATACGCAGTATTTT
CDR3 protein: CATSETGTSRTPDTQYF

D gene: TRBD1
CDR3 length: 12
J gene: TRBJ1-2
V gene: TRBV30
CDR3 DNA: TGTGCCGGAACCCGGACAGGGAATGGCTACACCTTC
CDR3 protein: CAGTRTGNGYTF

D gene: TRBD1
CDR3 length: 16
J gene: TRBJ1-3
V gene: TRBV9
CDR3 DNA: TGTGCCAGCAGCCCCGCGTGGACAGGGCCTGGAAACACCATATATTTT
CDR3 protein: CASSPAWTGPGNTIYF

D gene: .
CDR3 length: 13
J gene: TRBJ2-1
V gene: TRBV24-1
CDR3 DNA: TGTGCCACCATGGAACAGGGGAGGGATGAGCAGTTCTTC
CDR3 protein: CATMEQGRDEQFF

D gene: TRBD1
CDR3 length: 13
J gene: TRBJ1-2
V gene: TRBV7-9
CDR3 DNA: TGTGCCAGCAGCTTGGGACAGGGGATAGGCTACACCTTC
CDR3 protein: CASSLGQGIGYTF

D gene: .
CDR3 length: 14
J gene: TRBJ1-5
V gene: TRBV12-2
CDR3 DNA: TGTGCAAGTCGCTTAGCACGGATAGACCAGCCCCAGCATTTT
CDR3 protein: CASRLARIDQPQHF

D gene: .
CDR3 length: 15
J gene: TRBJ2-1
V gene: TRBV6-2/TRBV6-3
CDR3 DNA: TGTGCCAGCAGTTACTATGGGGGTCCAAGGAATGAGCAGTTCTTC
CDR3 protein: CASSYYGGPRNEQFF

D gene: .
CDR3 length: 13
J gene: TRBJ2-4
V gene: TRBV27
CDR3 DNA: TGTGCCAGCAACCGTTTGGGGGAAAACATTCAGTACTTC
CDR3 protein: CASNRLGENIQYF

D gene: .
CDR3 length: 13
J gene: TRBJ1-2
V gene: TRBV5-4
CDR3 DNA: TGTGCCAGCAGCTGGAGAGAATCCTATGGCTACACCTTC
CDR3 protein: CASSWRESYGYTF

D gene: .
CDR3 length: 14
J gene: TRBJ2-2
V gene: TRBV3-1/TRBV3-2
CDR3 DNA: TGTGCCGGTAGCTGGGGGACGAACACCGGGGAGCTGTTTTTT
CDR3 protein: CAGSWGTNTGELFF